The 26 T cell receptor beta chains reported below all come from one sample, sequenced in a study of CD8 T cell repertoires and HIV-1 epitope variants. Assay: immunoSEQ multiplex PCR; the TCRdb copy retains only in-frame clones and omits some. The sample has 95,000 or so clones, roughly 77% seen once; the top ten hold 20% to 30%. Sequences were obtained from uncultured baseline CD8+ T cells from peripheral blood mononuclear cells (PBMCs). The origin of the receptors is a male donor with HIV.

This rearrangement joins TRBV28 to TRBJ2-5; 9 bases agree with TRBD1. This CDR3 has 15 residues. V lost 4 bases to trimming and J lost 5 bases; unmatched junction nucleotides: 8. The germline CDR1 and CDR2 sequences are MDHEN and SYDVKM. The CDR3 sequence: CASSSTGGGRETQYF. The CDR3 bases are TGTGCCAGCAGTTCTACAGGGGGCGGTCGGGAGACCCAGTACTTC.

The CDR3 bases are TGTGCCAGCAGCCCGACAGATACGCAGTATTTT. Its protein product is CASSPTDTQYF. The chain joins TRBV7-9 to TRBJ2-3; D unresolved. Germline CDR1 reads SEHNR; CDR2 reads FQNEAQ (reference sequence). V lost 5 bases and J lost 3, with 3 bases in between. The CDR3 extends over 11 amino acids.

The CDR3 region is CASSSLDREETQYF. DNA of the CDR3: TGTGCCAGCAGTTCCTTGGACAGGGAAGAGACCCAGTACTTC. V usage is TRBV6-5 and J usage is TRBJ2-5, with 8 bases aligning to TRBD1. This CDR3 has 14 residues. After removal of 4 bases from V and 3 bases from J, the junction contained 4 bases not matched to a gene. Germline loops: CDR1 MNHEY, CDR2 SVGAGI.

This clone has only a few counts. CDR3: CSGEDRKYNEQFF. The CDR3 DNA is TGCAGCGGCGAAGACAGGAAATACAATGAGCAGTTCTTC. The chain employs TRBV29-1 and TRBJ2-1; tentative D call: TRBD1 (6 bases). CDR1 and CDR2 from the germline V gene are SQVTM and ANQGSEA. This CDR3 is 13 amino acids long. Trimming cost V 7 bases and J 4 bases, with 14 bases left between them.

The J gene is TRBJ1-4, the V gene TRBV2; 9 positions agree with TRBD1. Germline CDR1 and CDR2: SNHLY and FYNNEI. Trimming at V came to 3 bases and at J to 6 bases, leaving 2 bases not matched to a gene. This CDR3 is 14 amino acids long. CDR3 sequence (DNA): TGTGCCAGCAGTGACGGGACAGGGTATGAAAAACTGTTTTTT. This codes for CASSDGTGYEKLFF.

The rearrangement joins TRBV7-9 to TRBJ1-4; D unresolved. Trimming shortened V by 1 base and J by 8 bases, and 14 bases separated the two germline ends. Germline V gene data show CDR1 as SEHNR and CDR2 as FQNEAQ (reference sequence). There are 15 residues in the CDR3. CDR3 coding DNA: TGTGCCAGCAGCTTAGGGTGGGGTGAAACGGAAAAACTGTTTTTT. Protein: CASSLGWGETEKLFF.

V is TRBV6-5 and J is TRBJ2-7; D is tentatively TRBD1 or TRBD2 (6 bases each). Germline V CDR1 and CDR2: MNHEY, SVGAGI. V was clipped by 2 bases and J by 2 bases, with 10 bases between them. The CDR3 extends over 14 amino acids. CDR3 residues: CASSYGGRTYEQYF. DNA for the CDR3: TGTGCCAGCAGTTACGGGGGGCGGACCTACGAGCAGTACTTC.

The V gene is TRBV7-3, the J gene TRBJ2-5; 15 bases agree with TRBD2. The germline CDR1 and CDR2 sequences are SGHTA and FQGTGA. J lost 5 bases, V lost 5 bases, and 6 bases had no gene match. The CDR3 contains 16 residues. CDR3 bases: TGTGCCAGCAGCCCCCGGACTAGCGGGGGGGCCGAGACCCAGTACTTC. The encoded protein is CASSPRTSGGAETQYF.

The sample holds one count of this clone. The chain has TRBV19 and TRBJ1-2, with TRBD1 as a possible D gene (6 bases). With 7 bases removed from V and 5 bases from J, the gap between germline ends came to 17 bases. This CDR3 has 14 amino acids. In germline, CDR1 is LNHDA, CDR2 SQIVND (reference sequence). DNA of the CDR3: TGTGCCAGTACTATCCCGGGACACGGGTATGGCTACACCTTC. It translates to CASTIPGHGYGYTF.

The chain joins TRBV7-9 to TRBJ2-7; D may match TRBD1 or TRBD2 (5 bases each). The germline V and J ends were trimmed by 8 bases and 2 bases, with 16 bases remaining between them. CDR3 length equals 14 residues. Germline loops: CDR1 SEHNR, CDR2 FQNEAQ (reference sequence). CDR3 in amino acids: CASGPGRSTYEQYF. Here the CDR3 DNA reads TGTGCCAGCGGGCCGGGGCGTAGCACCTACGAGCAGTACTTC.

This chain connects TRBV6-1 to TRBJ2-1; 8 nucleotides align to TRBD2. The CDR3 spans 16 residues. The junction had 12 bases not matched to a gene; V was cut back by 4 bases and J by 7 bases. Germline assignment: CDR1 MNHNS and CDR2 SASEGT. The CDR3, as DNA: TGTGCCAGCAGTGTACTAGCGGACTTATTGGGGAATGAGCAGTTCTTC. It is translated as CASSVLADLLGNEQFF.

This clone was counted a few times. J is TRBJ1-3 and V is TRBV28; the D is unclear. V dropped 7 bases and J dropped 4 bases, with 14 bases sitting between them. Germline V lookup: CDR1 MDHEN, CDR2 SYDVKM. This CDR3 comprises 14 residues. The CDR3 here is CASNPDGPGNTIYF. The CDR3, as DNA: TGTGCCAGCAATCCTGACGGGCCCGGAAACACCATATATTTT.

The CDR3 reads CASSPQGFGELFF. DNA for the CDR3: TGCGCCAGCAGCCCACAGGGATTTGGGGAGCTGTTTTTT. V usage is TRBV4-3 and J usage is TRBJ2-2; a possible D gene is TRBD1 (6 bases). This CDR3 has 13 amino acids. V lost 4 bases and J lost 8, with 11 bases in between. Germline assignment: CDR1 LGHNA and CDR2 YSLEER.

This clone has just a few counts. The gene calls are TRBV7-2 and TRBJ2-5; TRBD2 might be the D (5 bases). The CDR3 runs to 15 residues. In germline, CDR1 is SGHTA, CDR2 FQGNSA. V was clipped by 3 bases and J by 1 base, with 12 bases between them. The CDR3: CASSFQRLSQETQYF. The DNA for the CDR3 is TGTGCCAGCAGCTTCCAGCGACTAAGCCAAGAGACCCAGTACTTC.

V usage is TRBV18 and J usage is TRBJ1-6; TRBD1 matches at 7 bases. V gave up 6 bases and J gave up 7 bases; unmatched junction bases: 9. From germline, CDR1 is KGHSH and CDR2 LQKENI. The CDR3 spans 15 residues. CDR3 coding DNA: TGTGCCAGCTCCGACTCAGGGGGTCAAAATTCACCCCTCCACTTT. Translation gives CASSDSGGQNSPLHF.

The chain joins TRBV4-2 to TRBJ2-1, with a possible D match to TRBD2 (6 bases). The CDR3 covers 14 residues. Germline CDR1 LGHNA, CDR2 YNFKEQ. V lost 0 bases and J lost 7, with 10 bases in between. Here the CDR3 reads CASSQDRDWNEQFF. The CDR3 coding sequence is TGTGCCAGCAGCCAAGATAGGGACTGGAATGAGCAGTTCTTC.

V usage is TRBV19 and J usage is TRBJ1-5; weak D call: TRBD1 (5 bases). Trimming left V 11 bases short and J 0 bases short, with 11 bases between. The germline gives CDR1 LNHDA, CDR2 SQIVND (reference sequence). The CDR3 consists of 13 residues. CDR3 protein: CASSRVSNQPQHF. Written as DNA, the CDR3 is TGTGCCTCCTCCAGGGTTAGCAATCAGCCCCAGCATTTT. Based on the CDR3 plus reference TRBV19 and TRBJ1-5, the full variable domain is DGGITQSPKYLFRKEGQNVTLSCEQNLNHDAMYWYRQDPGQGLRLIYYSQIVNDFQKGDIAEGYSVSREKKESFPLTVTSAQKNPTAFYLCASSRVSNQPQHFGDGTRLSIL.

The chain joins TRBV27 to TRBJ2-1; TRBD2 matches at 7 bases. This CDR3 comprises 16 residues. From germline, CDR1 is MNHEY and CDR2 SMNVEV (reference sequence). V trimming: 4 bases; J trimming: 0 bases; junction bases outside the gene matches: 6. CDR3 protein: CASSSPGTTSYNEQFF. DNA of the CDR3: TGTGCCAGCAGTTCCCCCGGGACTACCTCCTACAATGAGCAGTTCTTC.

The rearrangement joins TRBV5-4 to TRBJ2-2; no firm D call. Trimming stripped 2 bases from V and 5 bases from J, with 13 bases between. The V gene's germline CDR1 is SGHNT and CDR2 YYREEE (reference sequence). The CDR3 covers 15 residues. The CDR3: CASSFHIRQTGELFF. DNA of the CDR3: TGTGCCAGCAGCTTCCACATACGGCAAACCGGGGAGCTGTTTTTT.

The chain combines TRBV5-5 with TRBJ1-6; D is perhaps TRBD1 (5 bases). CDR1 SGHKS and CDR2 YYEKEE come from the germline V gene (reference sequence). The CDR3 spans 15 residues. Between the trimmed V and J ends, which lost 1 base and 9 bases, there was a span of 14 bases. The CDR3 sequence is CASSLNGDRLSPLHF. DNA for the CDR3: TGTGCCAGCAGCTTGAACGGGGACCGTCTTTCACCCCTCCACTTT.

The chain recombines TRBV4-1 with TRBJ1-5; 7 bases match TRBD1. The CDR3 runs 17 residues. Trimming took 4 bases from V and 0 from J; bases not matched to a gene: 9. Germline V gene lookup returns CDR1 MGHRA and CDR2 YSYEKL. The CDR3 sequence is CASSPFDRVTSNQPQHF. The CDR3 region has the DNA TGCGCCAGCAGCCCCTTCGACAGGGTCACTAGCAATCAGCCCCAGCATTTT.

The chain joins TRBV10-3 to TRBJ1-6; D gene ambiguous. Per germline, CDR1 ENHRY and CDR2 SYGVKD. V shed 0 bases and J shed 5 bases, with 23 bases lying between them. There are 20 residues in the CDR3. The DNA of the CDR3 is TGTGCCATCAGTGAGTCGAAGGCCATACTAAGGGCTAGGGATAATTCACCCCTCCACTTT. This translates into CAISESKAILRARDNSPLHF.

The chain couples TRBV6-5 to TRBJ2-1, with TRBD1 identical over 7 bases. The CDR3 extends over 14 amino acids. Per germline, CDR1 MNHEY and CDR2 SVGAGI. V shed 5 bases, J shed 7 bases, and the junction held 8 bases outside the gene matches. CDR3 sequence: CASSPWGQLNEQFF. The CDR3 bases are TGTGCCAGCAGTCCTTGGGGACAGCTTAATGAGCAGTTCTTC.

The CDR3 DNA follows: TGTGCCAGCGGCGGGGGGAAGTCTTGGGGCTACACCTTC. Translated: CASGGGKSWGYTF. The J gene is TRBJ1-2, the V gene TRBV6-5; D possibly corresponds to TRBD1 (5 bases). The CDR3 totals 13 residues. V dropped 8 bases and J dropped 8 bases, with 18 bases sitting between them. Germline CDR1 and CDR2: MNHEY and SVGAGI.

This clone turned up a few times. The gene calls are TRBV5-1 and TRBJ2-7; no reliable D call. The CDR3 totals 12 residues. The germline CDR1 and CDR2 sequences are SGHRS and YFSETQ. Trimming cost V 0 bases and J 6 bases, with 7 bases left between them. The CDR3, as DNA: TGCGCCAGCAGCTTGGGTACCACCGAGCAGTACTTC. Amino acids: CASSLGTTEQYF.

This clone was counted a few times. The rearrangement uses TRBV10-3 and TRBJ1-1; D gene uncertain. The CDR3 contains 12 residues. Germline CDR1 reads ENHRY; CDR2 reads SYGVKD. V gave up 6 bases and J gave up 0 bases, with 5 bases separating them. This CDR3 is CAISPMNTEAFF. The CDR3 nucleotides read TGTGCCATCAGCCCAATGAACACTGAAGCTTTCTTT.